The 25 T cell receptor beta chains in this list originate from one sample, sequenced in a study of tumor-infiltrating lymphocytes in primary liver carcinoma (dated by TCRdb to 2016 to 2017). RNA from unsorted whole blood was extracted with TRIzol reagent, and germline DNA was obtained with the DNeasy Blood & Tissue kit. TCRdb shows the sequencer as Illumina HiSeq 2500. Using a constant-region primer and ProtoScript II reverse transcriptase, TCRbeta-specific cDNA was reverse-transcribed from approximately 0.5 ug total RNA. Three nested multiplex PCR rounds, following a slightly modified ARM-PCR procedure, were used to build the TCRbeta libraries. Each of the first two PCR rounds ran for approximately 10 cycles using multiplex TRBV1-TRBV30 forward primers together with a Cbeta reverse primer. In-frame beta chains were kept once TCRdb had trimmed the public reads at Q25 with fastp and called clones with MiXCR. Rows matching on CDR3 protein sequence are summarized as one entry with the most common DNA and genes. The sample includes almost 200,000 distinct CDR3 sequences, with about 61% observed a single time. Jointly, the top ten make up approximately 6.5% of the sample.

The sequenced sample consisted of peripheral blood. Receptors were obtained from an older woman with primary liver carcinoma and hepatitis B virus infection.

This clonotype was recorded many times. The chain joins TRBV6-5 to TRBJ1-5, with TRBD1 as a possible D gene (6 bases). Trimming took 7 bases from V and 4 from J, leaving 11 bases between them. CDR1 is MNHEY and CDR2 is SVGAGI in the germline V gene. This CDR3 has 13 amino acids. The CDR3 nucleotides read TGTGCCAGCACAGGGGACTGGAATCAGCCCCAGCATTTT. Translated: CASTGDWNQPQHF.

Notes on this clonotype: It may be a read error: a sequence one base away is much more abundant. This rearrangement joins TRBV12-3 or TRBV12-4 to TRBJ2-2; D unclear. This CDR3 has 14 residues. CDR3 nucleotides: TGTGCCGGCAGTTTATATTCGAACACCGGGGAGCTGTTTTTT. Protein sequence: CAGSLYSNTGELFF.

Of note for this clonotype: An end of the junction differs from the germline gene, which may be a read error. The chain combines TRBV28 with TRBJ1-1; 8 bases match TRBD1. Germline values: CDR1 MDHEN, CDR2 SYDVKM. The CDR3 sequence is 15 residues long. This chain's CDR3 is CSSFTPDREGAEAFF. The CDR3 region has the DNA TGTTCCAGCTTTACACCGGACAGGGAGGGCGCTGAAGCTTTCTTT.

Concerning this clonotype itself: One junction end disagrees with the germline gene, perhaps due to a read error. The chain recombines TRBV28 with TRBJ2-1, with 10 bases fitting TRBD2. The germline gives CDR1 MDHEN, CDR2 SYDVKM. The CDR3 is 15 residues long. CDR3 coding DNA: TGTGCCAGCAGTCCCCCGGGACTAGCGTACAATGAGCAGTCCTTC. Translating it yields CASSPPGLAYNEQSF.

Notes on this clonotype: At one boundary the junction diverges from the germline segment, which might be a read error. The chain carries TRBV11-2 and TRBJ1-2; 7 bases map to TRBD1. The CDR3 is made up of 12 amino acids. Per germline, CDR1 SGHAT and CDR2 FQNNGV. The CDR3 coding sequence is TGTCCCAGCAGCCGGACAGGCTATGGCTACACCTTC. This sequence encodes CPSSRTGYGYTF. The whole variable domain, filled in from reference TRBV11-2 and TRBJ1-2, reads EAGVAQSPRYKIIEKRQSVAFWCNPISGHATLYWYQQILGQGPKLLIQFQNNGVVDDSQLPKDRFSAERLKGVDSTLKIQPAKLEDSAVYLCPSSRTGYGYTFGSGTRLTVV.

The chain uses TRBV12-3 or TRBV12-4 and TRBJ2-7, with TRBD2 identical over 12 bases. The V gene end was trimmed by 6 bases and the J gene end by 5 bases; junction bases not matched to a gene: 14. The CDR3 totals 17 residues. The CDR3 spells CASSRLAGEPSPHEQYF. DNA for the CDR3: TGTGCCAGCAGCAGACTAGCGGGAGAACCCTCCCCTCACGAGCAGTACTTC.

A note on this clonotype: One end of the junction fails to match germline, which may point to a read error. This chain uses TRBV7-8 with TRBJ1-5, with 7 bases fitting TRBD1. This CDR3 region has 16 residues. Germline-derived CDR1 and CDR2 are SGHVS and FQNEAQ. The DNA for the CDR3 is TGTGCCAGCATCTTAGTGCAGGGACAGCTAAATCAGCCCCAGCATTTT. This gives the protein CASILVQGQLNQPQHF.

A word on this clonotype: Mismatch with germline at one junction end may stem from a read error. The chain uses TRBV28 and TRBJ2-5; D remains ambiguous. Germline V gene sequence: CDR1 MDHEN, CDR2 SYDVKM. The CDR3 length is 12 residues. CDR3 sequence (DNA): TGTGCCAGCAGTTTGTACGGAGAGATCCAGTACTTC. Its translation is CASSLYGEIQYF.

In regard to this clonotype: The junction differs from germline at one of its ends, possibly a read error. This chain links TRBV11-2 with TRBJ1-2; D not resolved. CDR3 length: 12 amino acids. Germline V lookup: CDR1 SGHAT, CDR2 FQNNGV. This chain's CDR3 is CASSLDSVGYIF. The DNA for the CDR3 is TGTGCCAGCAGCTTAGACAGCGTGGGCTACATCTTC.

V gene TRBV6-1 combines with J gene TRBJ1-1; D possibly corresponds to TRBD1 (5 bases). Trimming took off 0 bases at V and 7 bases at J, with 9 bases between the two ends. The CDR3 contains 13 residues. Germline CDR1 is MNHNS and CDR2 is SASEGT. CDR3 sequence (DNA): TGTGCCAGCAGTGAAGCTGGGGGGGGTGAAGCTTTCTTT. Translation: CASSEAGGGEAFF.

This chain joins TRBV28 and TRBJ1-5, with 7 bases matching TRBD1. CDR3 length: 15 amino acids. Germline CDR1 reads MDHEN; CDR2 reads SYDVKM. The ends lost 5 bases at V and 6 bases at J; junction bases unmatched: 10. This chain's CDR3 is CASSPGQVLGQPQHF. In DNA, the CDR3 is TGTGCCAGCAGTCCCGGACAGGTCTTGGGTCAGCCCCAGCATTTT.

As for this clonotype: At one end the junction does not follow the germline gene, possibly because of a read error. The chain couples TRBV11-1 to TRBJ1-1, with a weak D call TRBD1 (5 bases). This CDR3 has 15 amino acids. Germline CDR1 is SGHAT and CDR2 is FQDESV (reference sequence). CDR3 region: CANSPPGRVNTEAFF. The CDR3 nucleotides are TGTGCCAACAGCCCCCCGGGGCGGGTTAACACTGAAGCTTTCTTT. Drawing the rest from reference TRBV11-1 and TRBJ1-1, the complete variable domain is EAEVAQSPRYKITEKSQAVAFWCDPISGHATLYWYRQILGQGPELLVQFQDESVVDDSQLPKDRFSAERLKGVDSTLKIQPAELGDSAMYLCANSPPGRVNTEAFFGQGTRLTVV.

In regard to this clonotype: This sequence may be a read error, since a much larger clone differs from it by one base. V and J are TRBV14 and TRBJ1-1; no clear D gene. Looked up from germline, CDR1 is SGHDN and CDR2 is FVKESK. V shed 0 bases and J shed 10 bases, with 15 bases lying between them. The CDR3 extends over 14 amino acids. The CDR3 protein is CASSQDSAGVGAFF. The CDR3 DNA is TGTGCCAGCAGCCAAGATTCCGCCGGTGTGGGAGCTTTCTTT. The whole variable domain, remainder taken from reference TRBV14 and TRBJ1-1, is EAGVTQFPSHSVIEKGQTVTLRCDPISGHDNLYWYRRVMGKEIKFLLHFVKESKQDESGMPNNRFLAERTGGTYSTLKVQPAELEDSGVYFCASSQDSAGVGAFFGQGTRLTVV.

The V gene is TRBV28, the J gene TRBJ1-4, with 7 positions matching TRBD1. The CDR3 runs 15 residues. V shed 11 bases and J 3 bases; nucleotides not matched to a gene: 12. Germline loops: CDR1 MDHEN, CDR2 SYDVKM. DNA for the CDR3: TGTGCCGCGAGACAGGGTTTGCGACCTAATGAAAAACTGTTTTTT. Residues: CAARQGLRPNEKLFF.

The chain employs TRBV7-9 and TRBJ2-5; tentatively, D is TRBD2 (5 bases). The ends were cut back, 7 bases at V and 1 base at J, with 13 bases in the middle. The germline V gene has CDR1 SEHNR and CDR2 FQNEAQ (reference sequence). This CDR3 is built from 14 residues. The CDR3 region has the DNA TGTGCCAGCAACCCAAGCGGCACCCAAGAGACCCAGTACTTC. It yields the protein CASNPSGTQETQYF.

Details on this clonotype: This may stem from a read error, because a much larger clone lies one nucleotide away. This sequence joins TRBV10-3 and TRBJ2-7; unclear D gene. The length of the CDR3 is 11 residues. Looked up from germline, CDR1 is ENHRY and CDR2 is SYGVKD. This CDR3 reads CTIGQNYEQYF. The CDR3 region has the DNA TGTACCATCGGCCAAAACTACGAGCAGTACTTC.

This clonotype was detected only a few times. The chain is built from TRBV7-8 and TRBJ1-6; unclear D gene. Deletions cut 8 bases from V and 6 bases from J, with 14 bases between. The CDR3 length is 14 residues. Germline assignment: CDR1 SGHVS and CDR2 FQNEAQ. The CDR3 here is CASSETVSNSPLHF. The CDR3 DNA reads TGTGCCAGCTCCGAGACGGTTTCTAATTCACCCCTCCACTTT.

Note on this clonotype: One junction end disagrees with the germline gene, perhaps due to a read error. The chain combines TRBV4-2 with TRBJ2-5, with 8 bases matching TRBD2. This CDR3 spans 16 amino acids. Germline lookup yields CDR1 LGHNA and CDR2 YNFKEQ. The CDR3 DNA is TGTGCCCGCAGCCGAACCTTGTCGGGAGGGCGGGGGACCCAGTACTTC. Amino acid sequence: CARSRTLSGGRGTQYF.

Details on this clonotype: This may be a read error, as it is one base from a much larger clone. The genes are TRBV5-1 and TRBJ2-7; 7 bases match TRBD2. The CDR3 has 14 amino acids. Germline loops: CDR1 SGHRS, CDR2 YFSETQ. This chain's CDR3 is CARSFLAAPYEQYF. CDR3 DNA sequence: TGCGCCAGAAGCTTTCTAGCGGCCCCCTACGAGCAGTACTTC.

Worth noting for this clonotype: An end of the junction differs from the germline gene, which may be a read error. The chain carries TRBV11-2 and TRBJ2-3; TRBD1 matches at 7 bases. Germline lookup yields CDR1 SGHAT and CDR2 FQNNGV. The CDR3 spans 18 residues. In DNA, the CDR3 is TGTGCCAGCAGCCTATTGGGCCGGGGACAGTTAATCACAGAAACGCAGTATTTT. It is translated as CASSLLGRGQLITETQYF.

This rearrangement joins TRBV11-2 to TRBJ1-5, with D tentatively TRBD1 (5 bases). This CDR3 comprises 14 residues. CDR1 is SGHAT and CDR2 is FQNNGV in the germline V gene. CDR3 sequence reads: CGWSTSGGNQPQHF. As DNA, the CDR3 is TGTGGCTGGAGCACCTCCGGGGGAAATCAGCCCCAGCATTTT.

In regard to this clonotype: Given a much more abundant clone one base away, this may be a read error. J is TRBJ2-3 and V is TRBV30; D perhaps matches TRBD2 (5 bases). The CDR3 is 14 amino acids. From germline, CDR1 is GTSNPN and CDR2 SVGIG (reference sequence). V lost 8 bases and J 1 base, leaving 16 bases between the germline ends. The CDR3 sequence is CARELAHGTDTQYF. CDR3 sequence (DNA): TGTGCCAGGGAGCTAGCTCATGGCACAGATACGCAGTATTTT. Together with reference TRBV30 and TRBJ2-3, the CDR3 gives the full variable domain: SQTIHQWPATLVQPVGSPLSLECTVEGTSNPNLYWYRQAAGRGLQLLFYSVGIGQISSEVPQNLSASRPQDRQFILSSKKLLLSDSGFYLCARELAHGTDTQYFGPGTRLTVL.

With regard to this clonotype: A much larger clone differs from this one at a single base, so this may be a read error. The J gene is TRBJ2-1, the V gene TRBV12-3 or TRBV12-4; maybe TRBD2 (5 bases). This CDR3 region has 16 residues. The ends were cut back, 4 bases at V and 9 bases at J, with 22 bases in the middle. This CDR3 reads CASSSPSDSRVAEQFF. CDR3 nucleotide sequence: TGTGCCAGCAGTTCCCCCTCGGACTCACGGGTGGCTGAGCAGTTCTTC.

CDR3 loop: CATSDRDRGPIGGTQYF. As DNA, the CDR3 is TGTGCCACCAGTGACCGGGACAGGGGACCTATCGGGGGGACCCAGTACTTC. V and J are TRBV24-1 and TRBJ2-5, with 10 bases identical to TRBD1. The CDR3 loop spans 17 amino acids. V lost 4 bases and J lost 7; bases outside the gene matches: 14. Germline-derived CDR1 and CDR2 are KGHDR and SFDVKD.

This chain connects TRBV7-9 to TRBJ2-5, with D hard to call. The CDR3 runs to 12 residues. Trimming shortened V by 6 bases and J by 5 bases, and 10 bases separated the two germline ends. The V gene's germline CDR1 is SEHNR and CDR2 FQNEAQ (reference sequence). As DNA, the CDR3 is TGTGCCAGCAGTCCCGCGACGGAGACCCAGTACTTC. Protein sequence: CASSPATETQYF.